This TCR beta chain was sequenced during a study of T cell repertoires in cytomegalovirus infection. Turning to the study itself: CMV infection and matching HLA type were both indicated by public TCR beta signatures.

The CDR3 is 19 residues long. J was trimmed by 2 bases and V by 5 bases; bases with no gene match: 12. Germline loops: CDR1 SEHNR, CDR2 FQNEAQ (reference sequence). About this clonotype: Its antigen is still unknown.

Using its own MiXCR run on the reads, TCRdb lists one record per CDR3 protein. This table holds hundreds of thousands of distinct CDR3 sequences, around a third found once. The chain recombines TRBV7-9 with TRBJ2-7; 16 nucleotides match TRBD2. The starting material was cultured PBMCs, obtained from culture after CMV antigen stimulation. This receptor was taken from a human donor in good health (CMV status not recorded). Some clones in this sample may be carry-over from other donors' samples. DNA for the CDR3: TGTGCCAGCAGCCCCGGGACTAGCGGGAGGGCGGAGGAGACCTACGAGCAGTACTTC. Translated: CASSPGTSGRAEETYEQYF.